A single sample is the source of the 10 T cell receptor beta chains below, sequenced in a study of cytomegalovirus exposure and HLA in healthy donors. With 60 Vbeta and 13 Jbeta primers, the PCR was carried out. Assay used: immunoSEQ multiplex PCR; TCRdb lists only in-frame clones, some missing. This sample has about 98,000 clones, with approximately 78% found just once. The sequenced sample was PBMCs. The receptors stem from a man aged 40-49 years in good health and CMV-seronegative.

This clone was counted a few times. This rearrangement joins TRBV5-1 to TRBJ1-4; TRBD1 matches 8 bases. This CDR3 comprises 14 residues. With V trimmed by 4 bases and J by 6 bases, 5 bases remained unmatched. Per the germline V gene, CDR1 is SGHRS and CDR2 is YFSETQ. CDR3 amino acids: CASSTGRGHEKLFF. The CDR3 region has the DNA TGCGCCAGCAGCACGGGCAGGGGGCATGAAAAACTGTTTTTT.

J is TRBJ1-6 and V is TRBV7-9, with 10 bases that match TRBD1. Germline CDR1 is SEHNR and CDR2 is FQNEAQ (reference sequence). Unmatched junction bases numbered 5, after V lost 5 bases and J lost 7 bases. The CDR3 totals 15 residues. CDR3 residues: CASSPETGGNSPLHF. DNA of the CDR3: TGTGCCAGCAGCCCGGAGACAGGGGGCAATTCACCCCTCCACTTT.

This clone was counted once. The genes are TRBV5-5 and TRBJ1-5; TRBD1 might be the D (5 bases). V was pared by 4 bases and J by 0 bases, with 17 bases between. CDR1 SGHKS and CDR2 YYEKEE come from the germline V gene (reference sequence). The CDR3 loop spans 17 amino acids. Here the CDR3 DNA reads TGTGCCAGCAGCCTATTTGGGACTCTCTATAGCAATCAGCCCCAGCATTTT. Translating gives CASSLFGTLYSNQPQHF. Drawing the rest from reference TRBV5-5 and TRBJ1-5, the complete variable domain is DAGVTQSPTHLIKTRGQQVTLRCSPISGHKSVSWYQQVLGQGPQFIFQYYEKEERGRGNFPDRFSARQFPNYSSELNVNALLLGDSALYLCASSLFGTLYSNQPQHFGDGTRLSIL.

This sequence joins TRBV9 and TRBJ1-5; TRBD1 might be the D (6 bases). Germline-derived CDR1 and CDR2 are SGDLS and YYNGEE. V was pared by 0 bases and J by 4 bases, with 11 bases between. This CDR3 region has 15 residues. Here the CDR3 DNA reads TGTGCCAGCAGCGTAGATGGACAGACAAATCAGCCCCAGCATTTT. Translating gives CASSVDGQTNQPQHF.

The chain has TRBV5-1 and TRBJ1-5; 9 nucleotides align to TRBD1. V trimming: 4 bases; J trimming: 6 bases; junction bases outside the gene matches: 5. Germline CDR1 SGHRS, CDR2 YFSETQ. The CDR3 has 14 amino acids. Here the CDR3 DNA reads TGCGCCAGCAGCCCGGGACAGGGAGGTCAGCCCCAGCATTTT. Its protein product is CASSPGQGGQPQHF.

V is TRBV19 and J is TRBJ1-1, with 10 bases fitting TRBD1. The CDR3 has 15 amino acids. The V and J ends lost 5 bases and 7 bases, in that order; junction bases with no gene match: 10. Germline V lookup: CDR1 LNHDA, CDR2 SQIVND (reference sequence). CDR3 protein: CASSPRQGAGYEAFF. CDR3 nucleotides: TGTGCCAGTAGTCCTCGACAGGGGGCAGGCTATGAAGCTTTCTTT.

The chain uses TRBV27 and TRBJ2-1; TRBD2 matches at 7 bases. The CDR3 runs to 16 residues. The V and J ends lost 4 bases and 7 bases, in that order; junction bases with no gene match: 13. Germline V lookup: CDR1 MNHEY, CDR2 SMNVEV (reference sequence). This CDR3 is CASSSSGGVGRNEQFF. As DNA, the CDR3 is TGTGCCAGCAGTTCAAGTGGGGGGGTGGGCAGGAATGAGCAGTTCTTC.

The chain couples TRBV7-9 to TRBJ1-4; D not resolved. This CDR3 spans 16 amino acids. V was pared by 2 bases and J by 0 bases, with 10 bases between. Germline CDR1 reads SEHNR; CDR2 reads FQNEAQ (reference sequence). The CDR3 is CASSLFLVATNEKLFF. In DNA, the CDR3 is TGTGCCAGCAGCTTATTCCTAGTTGCAACTAATGAAAAACTGTTTTTT.

The table lists this clone with a few counts. The gene calls are TRBV7-9 and TRBJ1-2; D may be TRBD1 (5 bases). Germline CDR1 and CDR2: SEHNR and FQNEAQ (reference sequence). Deletions cut 4 bases from V and 4 bases from J, with 10 bases between. CDR3 length: 13 amino acids. The CDR3 protein is CASSSDNFYGYTF. In nucleotides, the CDR3 is TGTGCCAGCAGCTCGGACAACTTCTATGGCTACACCTTC.

This chain connects TRBV27 to TRBJ1-2; D call uncertain. The germline V and J ends were trimmed by 2 bases and 8 bases, with 18 bases remaining between them. The CDR3 sequence is 15 residues long. Looked up from germline, CDR1 is MNHEY and CDR2 is SMNVEV (reference sequence). The DNA of the CDR3 is TGTGCCAGCAGTTTAGAGGGAACCCTTAGTGTAGGCTACACCTTC. This sequence encodes CASSLEGTLSVGYTF.